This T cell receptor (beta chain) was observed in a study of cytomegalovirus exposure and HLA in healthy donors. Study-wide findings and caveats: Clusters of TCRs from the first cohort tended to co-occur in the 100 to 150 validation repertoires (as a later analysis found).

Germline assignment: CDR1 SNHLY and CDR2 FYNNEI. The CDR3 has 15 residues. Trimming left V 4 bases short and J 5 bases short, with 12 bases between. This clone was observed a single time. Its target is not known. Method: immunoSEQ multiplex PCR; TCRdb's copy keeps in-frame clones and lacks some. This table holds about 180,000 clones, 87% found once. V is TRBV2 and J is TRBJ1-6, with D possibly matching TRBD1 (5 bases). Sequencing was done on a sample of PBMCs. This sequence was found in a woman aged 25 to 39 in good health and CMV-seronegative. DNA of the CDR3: TGTGCCAGCAGTGTCGGTGCGACAGATAATTCACCCCTCCACTTT. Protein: CASSVGATDNSPLHF.